One and the same sample provided the 14 T cell receptor beta chains below, sequenced in a study of cytomegalovirus exposure and HLA in healthy donors. PCR involved 60 Vbeta and 13 Jbeta primers. TCRdb's table, derived via immunoSEQ multiplex PCR, lists solely in-frame clones and lacks some. Among around 160,000 clones listed, roughly 80% were seen once. Sample: PBMCs. The receptors shown here come from a male donor in good health and CMV-seronegative.

The CDR3 coding sequence is TGCGCCAGCAGCCAACTAAGCGGGGGGCGGACCGCGGATGAGACCCAGTACTTC. Its protein product is CASSQLSGGRTADETQYF. The J gene is TRBJ2-5, the V gene TRBV4-1, with 9 bases fitting TRBD2. Unmatched junction bases numbered 15, after V lost 2 bases and J lost 5 bases. This CDR3 is built from 18 residues. The germline V gene has CDR1 MGHRA and CDR2 YSYEKL.

This clone was seen a handful of times. The V gene is TRBV9, the J gene TRBJ2-3, with 12 positions matching TRBD2. Germline assignment: CDR1 SGDLS and CDR2 YYNGEE. This CDR3 has 17 residues. V was clipped by 4 bases and J by 2 bases; unmatched bases: 8. CDR3 DNA: TGTGCCAGCAGCTTCTCGGGACTAGCGGGCTTCACAGATACGCAGTATTTT. This codes for CASSFSGLAGFTDTQYF. The entire variable domain, with the rest obtained from reference TRBV9 and TRBJ2-3, is as follows: DSGVTQTPKHLITATGQRVTLRCSPRSGDLSVYWYQQSLDQGLQFLIQYYNGEERAKGNILERFSAQQFPDLHSELNLSSLELGDSALYFCASSFSGLAGFTDTQYFGPGTRLTVL.

The CDR3 here is CASSLVGSRSGSFF. The CDR3 coding sequence is TGTGCCAGCAGCTTGGTGGGGTCGCGGAGCGGGAGTTTCTTC. This chain links TRBV5-4 with TRBJ2-1; 8 bases line up with TRBD2. Looked up from germline, CDR1 is SGHNT and CDR2 is YYREEE (reference sequence). The V segment lost 0 bases and the J segment 16 bases; nucleotides outside the gene matches: 12. The CDR3 runs 14 residues.

This clone was counted a few times. The chain recombines TRBV4-3 with TRBJ1-1; D is unclear. CDR1 is LGHNA and CDR2 is YSLEER in the germline V gene. This CDR3 comprises 13 residues. V was pared by 0 bases and J by 10 bases, with 12 bases between. This CDR3 is CASSQDNMRGAFF. The CDR3 DNA sequence: TGCGCCAGCAGCCAAGATAACATGCGAGGAGCTTTCTTT.

This clone was found a few times. The J gene is TRBJ2-1, the V gene TRBV7-2; D gene unclear. The V and J ends lost 4 bases and 3 bases respectively, with 13 bases between them. CDR1 and CDR2 (germline): SGHTA, FQGNSA. This CDR3 comprises 15 residues. The chain's CDR3 is CASSSPLQDYNEQFF. The CDR3 region has the DNA TGTGCCAGCAGCTCCCCCCTTCAGGACTACAATGAGCAGTTCTTC.

This clone was found a few times. The chain carries TRBV27 and TRBJ1-2, with 8 bases fitting TRBD1. Germline trimming cut 3 bases from V and 8 bases from J; bases unmatched to any gene: 14. The CDR3 has 16 residues. The germline V gene has CDR1 MNHEY and CDR2 SMNVEV (reference sequence). The chain's CDR3 is CASSFLSGARGHGYTF. DNA of the CDR3: TGTGCCAGCAGTTTCCTCTCGGGGGCCAGGGGGCACGGCTACACCTTC.

This chain uses TRBV5-1 with TRBJ2-3; 7 bases match TRBD1. Per germline, CDR1 SGHRS and CDR2 YFSETQ. The V and J ends lost 4 bases and 3 bases, in that order; junction bases with no gene match: 2. This CDR3 has 13 residues. The CDR3 DNA sequence: TGCGCCAGCAGCCTGGGACAGACAGATACGCAGTATTTT. Amino acids: CASSLGQTDTQYF. The full variable domain, completed using reference TRBV5-1 and TRBJ2-3, is KAGVTQTPRYLIKTRGQQVTLSCSPISGHRSVSWYQQTPGQGLQFLFEYFSETQRNKGNFPGRFSGRQFSNSRSEMNVSTLELGDSALYLCASSLGQTDTQYFGPGTRLTVL.

J is TRBJ2-6 and V is TRBV7-6; D is ambiguous. The CDR3 contains 16 residues. Trimming cost V 5 bases and J 0 bases, with 11 bases left between them. Per the germline V gene, CDR1 is SGHVS and CDR2 is FNYEAQ. The DNA of the CDR3 is TGTGCCAGCAGCCTAATCGCGTTCTCTGGGGCCAACGTCCTGACTTTC. It specifies CASSLIAFSGANVLTF. The full variable domain, with the rest looked up from reference TRBV7-6 and TRBJ2-6, is GAGVSQSPRYKVTKRGQDVALRCDPISGHVSLYWYRQALGQGPEFLTYFNYEAQQDKSGLPNDRFSAERPEGSISTLTIQRTEQRDSAMYRCASSLIAFSGANVLTFGAGSRLTVL.

The rearrangement uses TRBV10-1 and TRBJ2-7; 9 positions match TRBD1. This CDR3 contains 15 residues. CDR1 and CDR2 from the germline V gene are WNHNN and SYGVQD (reference sequence). The junction had 7 bases not matched to a gene; V was cut back by 3 bases and J by 4 bases. The CDR3 sequence is CASSDPDRGRYEQYF. CDR3 in DNA: TGCGCCAGCAGTGACCCGGACAGGGGTCGGTACGAGCAGTACTTC.

The rearrangement joins TRBV6-5 to TRBJ2-2, with D perhaps TRBD1 (5 bases). Trimming stripped 2 bases from V and 3 bases from J, with 7 bases between. The CDR3 loop spans 14 amino acids. The germline V gene encodes CDR1 MNHEY and CDR2 SVGAGI. The CDR3 sequence: CASSYRGDTGELFF. CDR3 nucleotides: TGTGCCAGCAGTTACAGGGGCGACACCGGGGAGCTGTTTTTT.

There are a few counts of this clone. The sample contains more than one DNA sequence encoding this CDR3. This CDR3 is CASSLGSGGPNTGELFF. The CDR3 DNA follows: TGCGCCAGCAGCTTGGGTAGCGGGGGCCCGAACACCGGGGAGCTGTTTTTT. The chain carries TRBV5-1 and TRBJ2-2, with TRBD2 identical over 9 bases. V lost 0 bases, J lost 0 bases, and 3 bases stayed unmatched. CDR3 length equals 17 residues. Germline CDR1 reads SGHRS; CDR2 reads YFSETQ.

This chain uses TRBV28 with TRBJ2-2, with D possibly TRBD1 on 6 matching bases. The germline V gene has CDR1 MDHEN and CDR2 SYDVKM. V gave up 5 bases and J gave up 0 bases, with 10 bases separating them. The CDR3 is made up of 15 amino acids. The CDR3, as DNA: TGTGCCAGCAGTCCAGGGGTGACGAACACCGGGGAGCTGTTTTTT. Its protein is CASSPGVTNTGELFF. The full variable domain, its missing parts supplied by reference TRBV28 and TRBJ2-2, is DVKVTQSSRYLVKRTGEKVFLECVQDMDHENMFWYRQDPGLGLRLIYFSYDVKMKEKGDIPEGYSVSREKKERFSLILESASTNQTSMYLCASSPGVTNTGELFFGEGSRLTVL.

The chain couples TRBV7-2 to TRBJ1-5; D gene uncertain. Germline assignment: CDR1 SGHTA and CDR2 FQGNSA. Trimming removed 3 bases at V and 4 bases at J, with 10 bases between. The CDR3 consists of 14 residues. The CDR3 loop is CASSFGLRNQPQHF. DNA for the CDR3: TGTGCCAGCAGCTTCGGTCTGCGGAATCAGCCCCAGCATTTT.

This clone was counted between two and nine times. V usage is TRBV6-5 and J usage is TRBJ2-3; no firm D call. V was cut by 8 bases and J by 0 bases, with 9 bases left in between. This CDR3 has 13 amino acids. Germline CDR1 is MNHEY and CDR2 is SVGAGI. The CDR3 loop is CASWSYSTDTQYF. For the CDR3, the DNA is TGTGCCAGCTGGTCCTATAGCACAGATACGCAGTATTTT.